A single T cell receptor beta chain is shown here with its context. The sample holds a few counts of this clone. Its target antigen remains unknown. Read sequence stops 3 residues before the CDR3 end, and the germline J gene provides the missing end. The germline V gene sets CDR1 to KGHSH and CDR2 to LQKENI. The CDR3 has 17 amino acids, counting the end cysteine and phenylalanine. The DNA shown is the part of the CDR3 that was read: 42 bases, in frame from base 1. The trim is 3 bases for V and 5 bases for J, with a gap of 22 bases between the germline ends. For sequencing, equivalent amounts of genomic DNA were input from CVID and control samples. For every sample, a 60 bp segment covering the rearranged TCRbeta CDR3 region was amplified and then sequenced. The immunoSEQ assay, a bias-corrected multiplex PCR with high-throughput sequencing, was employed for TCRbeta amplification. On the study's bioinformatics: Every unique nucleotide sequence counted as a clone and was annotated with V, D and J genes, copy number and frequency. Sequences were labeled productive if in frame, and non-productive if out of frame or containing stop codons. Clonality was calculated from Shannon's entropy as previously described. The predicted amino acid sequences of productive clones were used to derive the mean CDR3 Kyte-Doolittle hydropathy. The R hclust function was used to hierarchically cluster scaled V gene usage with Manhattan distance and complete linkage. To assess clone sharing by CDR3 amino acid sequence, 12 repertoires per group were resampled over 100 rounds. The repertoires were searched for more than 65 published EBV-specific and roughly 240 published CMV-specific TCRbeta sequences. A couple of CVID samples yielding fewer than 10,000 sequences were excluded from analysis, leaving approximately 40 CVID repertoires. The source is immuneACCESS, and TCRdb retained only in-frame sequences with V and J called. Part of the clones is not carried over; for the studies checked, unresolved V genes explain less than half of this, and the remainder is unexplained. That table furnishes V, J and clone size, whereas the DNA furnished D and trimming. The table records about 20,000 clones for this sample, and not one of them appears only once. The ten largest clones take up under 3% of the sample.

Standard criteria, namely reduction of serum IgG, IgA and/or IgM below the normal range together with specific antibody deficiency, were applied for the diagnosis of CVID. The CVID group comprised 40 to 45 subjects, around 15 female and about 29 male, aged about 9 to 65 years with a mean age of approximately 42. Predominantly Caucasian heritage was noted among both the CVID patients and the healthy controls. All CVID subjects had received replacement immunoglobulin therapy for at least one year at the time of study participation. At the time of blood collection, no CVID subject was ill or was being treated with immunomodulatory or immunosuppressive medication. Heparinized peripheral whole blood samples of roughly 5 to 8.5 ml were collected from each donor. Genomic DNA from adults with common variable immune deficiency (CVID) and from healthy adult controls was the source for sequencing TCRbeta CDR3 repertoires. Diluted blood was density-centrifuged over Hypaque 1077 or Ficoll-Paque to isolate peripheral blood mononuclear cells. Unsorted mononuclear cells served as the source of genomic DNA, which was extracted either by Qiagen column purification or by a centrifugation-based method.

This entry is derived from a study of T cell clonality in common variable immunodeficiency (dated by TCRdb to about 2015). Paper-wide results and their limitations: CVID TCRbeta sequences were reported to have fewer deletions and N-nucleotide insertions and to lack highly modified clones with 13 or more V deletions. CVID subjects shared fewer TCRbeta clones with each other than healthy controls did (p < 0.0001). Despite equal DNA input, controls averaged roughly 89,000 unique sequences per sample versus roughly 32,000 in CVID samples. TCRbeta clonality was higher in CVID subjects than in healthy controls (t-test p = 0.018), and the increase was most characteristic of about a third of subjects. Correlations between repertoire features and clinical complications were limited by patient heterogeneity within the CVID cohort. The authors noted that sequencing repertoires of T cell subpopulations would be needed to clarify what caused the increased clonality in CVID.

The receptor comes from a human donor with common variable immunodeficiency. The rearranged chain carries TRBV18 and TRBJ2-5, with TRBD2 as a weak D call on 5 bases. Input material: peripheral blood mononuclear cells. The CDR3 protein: CASSPPAGASLGETQYF. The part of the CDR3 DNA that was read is TGTGCCAGCTCACCGCCTGCGGGCGCTTCCTTGGGGGAGACC.